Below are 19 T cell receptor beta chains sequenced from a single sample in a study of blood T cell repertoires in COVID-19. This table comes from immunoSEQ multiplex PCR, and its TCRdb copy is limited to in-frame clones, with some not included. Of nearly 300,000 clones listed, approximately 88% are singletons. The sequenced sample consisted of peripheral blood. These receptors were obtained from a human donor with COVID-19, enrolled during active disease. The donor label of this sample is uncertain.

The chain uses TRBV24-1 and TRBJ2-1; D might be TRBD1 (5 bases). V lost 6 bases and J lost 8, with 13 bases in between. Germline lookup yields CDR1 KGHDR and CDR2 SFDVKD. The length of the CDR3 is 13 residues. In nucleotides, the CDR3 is TGTGCCACCAGTCAATATGACAGAGATGAGCAGTTCTTC. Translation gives CATSQYDRDEQFF.

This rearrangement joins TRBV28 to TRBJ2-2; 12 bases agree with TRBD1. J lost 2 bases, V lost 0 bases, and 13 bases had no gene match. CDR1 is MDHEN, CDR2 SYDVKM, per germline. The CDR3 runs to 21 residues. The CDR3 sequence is CASSLWSGTGGQFLNTGELFF. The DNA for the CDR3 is TGTGCCAGCAGTTTATGGTCGGGGACAGGGGGCCAGTTTTTAAACACCGGGGAGCTGTTTTTT.

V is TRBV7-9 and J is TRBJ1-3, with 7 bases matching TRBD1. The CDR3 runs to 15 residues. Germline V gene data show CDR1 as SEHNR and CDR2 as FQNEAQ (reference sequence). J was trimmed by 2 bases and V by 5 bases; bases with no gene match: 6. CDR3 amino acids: CASSRDRAAGNTIYF. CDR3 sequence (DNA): TGTGCCAGCAGCCGCGACAGGGCCGCTGGAAACACCATATATTTT.

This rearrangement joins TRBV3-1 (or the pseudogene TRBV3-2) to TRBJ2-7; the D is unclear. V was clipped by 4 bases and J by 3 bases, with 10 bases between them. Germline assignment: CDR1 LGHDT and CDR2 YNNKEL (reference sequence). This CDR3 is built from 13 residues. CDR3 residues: CASSLFPSYEQYF. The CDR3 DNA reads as TGTGCCAGCAGCCTCTTCCCCAGCTACGAGCAGTACTTC.

CDR3 nucleotide sequence: TGTGCCAGCAGCTTCGGAGACAGGGGATACGAGCAGTACTTC. This gives the protein CASSFGDRGYEQYF. The chain recombines TRBV11-1 with TRBJ2-7; TRBD1 matches at 8 bases. The CDR3 length is 14 residues. V lost 3 bases, J lost 4 bases, and 5 bases stayed unmatched. Germline values: CDR1 SGHAT, CDR2 FQDESV (reference sequence).

In nucleotides, the CDR3 is TGCAGCGCCCGGGAGAGCTCCTATAATTCACCCCTCCACTTT. As protein: CSARESSYNSPLHF. The chain has TRBV29-1 and TRBJ1-6; D is uncertain. This CDR3 spans 14 amino acids. V lost 7 bases, J lost 0 bases, and 10 bases lay in between. Germline V lookup: CDR1 SQVTM, CDR2 ANQGSEA. Complete variable domain (other parts from reference TRBV29-1 and TRBJ1-6): SAVISQKPSRDICQRGTSLTIQCQVDSQVTMMFWYRQQPGQSLTLIATANQGSEATYESGFVIDKFPISRPNLTFSTLTVSNMSPEDSSIYLCSARESSYNSPLHFGNGTRLTVT.

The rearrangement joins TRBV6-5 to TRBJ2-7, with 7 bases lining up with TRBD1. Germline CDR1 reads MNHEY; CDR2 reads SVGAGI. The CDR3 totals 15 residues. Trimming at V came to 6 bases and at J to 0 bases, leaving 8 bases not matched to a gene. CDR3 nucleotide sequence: TGTGCCAGCAGCCGAGACAGGGAGAGCTCCTACGAGCAGTACTTC. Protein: CASSRDRESSYEQYF.

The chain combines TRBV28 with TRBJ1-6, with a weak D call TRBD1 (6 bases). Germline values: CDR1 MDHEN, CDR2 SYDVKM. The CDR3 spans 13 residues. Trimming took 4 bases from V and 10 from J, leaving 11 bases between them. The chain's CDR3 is CASSYRVASPLHF. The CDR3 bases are TGTGCCAGCAGTTACAGGGTTGCGTCACCCCTCCACTTT.

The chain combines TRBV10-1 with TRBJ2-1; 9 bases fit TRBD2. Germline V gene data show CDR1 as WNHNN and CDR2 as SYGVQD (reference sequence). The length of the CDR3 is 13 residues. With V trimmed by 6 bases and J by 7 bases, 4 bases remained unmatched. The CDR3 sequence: CASRASGMNEQFF. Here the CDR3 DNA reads TGCGCCAGCAGGGCTAGCGGGATGAATGAGCAGTTCTTC.

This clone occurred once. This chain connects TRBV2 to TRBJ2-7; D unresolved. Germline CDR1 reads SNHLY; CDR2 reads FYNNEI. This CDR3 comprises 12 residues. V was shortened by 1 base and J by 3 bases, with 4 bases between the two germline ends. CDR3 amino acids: CASSEGGYEQYF. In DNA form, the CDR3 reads TGTGCCAGCAGTGAAGGCGGCTACGAGCAGTACTTC.

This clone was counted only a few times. CDR3 sequence: CASSLVSGAQQPQHF. For the CDR3, the DNA is TGTGCCAGCAGCTTAGTGTCGGGAGCACAACAGCCCCAGCATTTT. The chain carries TRBV7-2 and TRBJ1-5; D not certain. The germline gives CDR1 SGHTA, CDR2 FQGNSA. V was pared by 1 base and J by 7 bases, with 14 bases between. The CDR3 has 15 residues.

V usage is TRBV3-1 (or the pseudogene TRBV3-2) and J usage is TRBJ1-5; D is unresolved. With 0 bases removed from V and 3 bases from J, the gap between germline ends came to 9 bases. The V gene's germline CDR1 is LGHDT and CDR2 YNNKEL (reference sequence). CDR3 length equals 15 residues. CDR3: CASSQDAQANQPQHF. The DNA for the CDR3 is TGTGCCAGCAGCCAAGATGCTCAGGCCAATCAGCCCCAGCATTTT.

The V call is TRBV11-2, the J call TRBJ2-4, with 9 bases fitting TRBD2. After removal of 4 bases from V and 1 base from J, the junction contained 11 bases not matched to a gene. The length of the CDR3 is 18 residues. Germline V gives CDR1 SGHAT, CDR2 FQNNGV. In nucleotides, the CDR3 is TGTGCCAGCAGCTCCTTAGCGGGAGTGGGGCTGGCCAAAAACATTCAGTACTTC. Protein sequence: CASSSLAGVGLAKNIQYF.

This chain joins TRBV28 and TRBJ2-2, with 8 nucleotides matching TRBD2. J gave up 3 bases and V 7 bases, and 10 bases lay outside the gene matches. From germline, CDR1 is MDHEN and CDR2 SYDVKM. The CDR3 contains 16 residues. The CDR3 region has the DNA TGTGCCAGCACCATTAGCGGGACACAGCACACCGGGGAGCTGTTTTTT. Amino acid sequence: CASTISGTQHTGELFF. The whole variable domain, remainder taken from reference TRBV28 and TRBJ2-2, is DVKVTQSSRYLVKRTGEKVFLECVQDMDHENMFWYRQDPGLGLRLIYFSYDVKMKEKGDIPEGYSVSREKKERFSLILESASTNQTSMYLCASTISGTQHTGELFFGEGSRLTVL.

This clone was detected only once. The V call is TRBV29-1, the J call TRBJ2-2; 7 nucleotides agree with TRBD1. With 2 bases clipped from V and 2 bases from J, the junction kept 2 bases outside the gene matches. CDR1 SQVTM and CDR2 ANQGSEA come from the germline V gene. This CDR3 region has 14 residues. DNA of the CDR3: TGCAGCGTTGAACAGGGGGTAAACACCGGGGAGCTGTTTTTT. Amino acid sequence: CSVEQGVNTGELFF.

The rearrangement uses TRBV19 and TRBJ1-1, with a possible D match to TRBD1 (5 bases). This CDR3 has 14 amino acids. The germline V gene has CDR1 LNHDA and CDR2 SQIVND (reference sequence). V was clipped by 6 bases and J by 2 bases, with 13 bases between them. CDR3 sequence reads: CASRGRDLNTEAFF. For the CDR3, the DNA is TGTGCCAGTAGAGGCAGGGACTTAAACACTGAAGCTTTCTTT.

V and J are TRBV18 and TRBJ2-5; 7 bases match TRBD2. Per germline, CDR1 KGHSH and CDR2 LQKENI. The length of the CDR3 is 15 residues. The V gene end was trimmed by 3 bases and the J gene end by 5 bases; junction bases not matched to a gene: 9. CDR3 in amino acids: CASSPRAGEGETQYF. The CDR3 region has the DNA TGTGCCAGCTCACCTCGCGCGGGAGAGGGGGAGACCCAGTACTTC.

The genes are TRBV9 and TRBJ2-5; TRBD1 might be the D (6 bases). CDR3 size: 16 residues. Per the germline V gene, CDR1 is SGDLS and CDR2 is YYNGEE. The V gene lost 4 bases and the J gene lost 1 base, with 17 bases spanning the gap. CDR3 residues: CASSPGGRGIQETQYF. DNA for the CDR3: TGTGCCAGCAGCCCGGGCGGCAGGGGAATCCAAGAGACCCAGTACTTC.

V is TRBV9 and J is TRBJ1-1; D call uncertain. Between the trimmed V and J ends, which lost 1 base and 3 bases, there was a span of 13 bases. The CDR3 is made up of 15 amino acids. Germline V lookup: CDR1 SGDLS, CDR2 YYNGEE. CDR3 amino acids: CASSVSGSLDTEAFF. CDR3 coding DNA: TGTGCCAGCAGCGTATCGGGGAGTCTCGACACTGAAGCTTTCTTT.